Listed below are T cell receptor beta chains from one sample, sequenced in a study of blood T cell repertoires in COVID-19. The assay was immunoSEQ multiplex PCR, and TCRdb's table has in-frame clones only and misses some. The table records about 60,000 clones, 75% to 90% of them present only once. Source material: peripheral blood. These receptor sequences come from a human donor in a cohort sampled during active COVID-19. The conserved cysteine and the conserved F or W are not part of the CDR3 here. A clone size is listed for some rows: how often the clone was seen (once, few, many), or a class if it is expanded.

size: -
V: TRBV11-2
J: TRBJ2-5
CDR3: ASSLGRTSGSLETQY

size: -
V: TRBV28
J: TRBJ1-5
CDR3: ASSLIEGYSNQPQH

size: -
V: TRBV7-8
J: TRBJ2-2
CDR3: ASSLVTGSTGELF

size: -
V: TRBV6-6
J: TRBJ1-3
CDR3: ASSPPTGGTGNTIY

size: -
V: TRBV6-5
J: TRBJ1-1
CDR3: ASSDPTGSGAF

size: -
V: TRBV5-1
J: TRBJ2-1
CDR3: ASSFSTSGVNEQF

size: -
V: TRBV2
J: TRBJ1-5
CDR3: ASSPGGIRGQPQH

size: -
V: TRBV5-6
J: TRBJ2-7
CDR3: ASSLDRDEQY

size: -
V: TRBV5-5
J: TRBJ1-1
CDR3: ASSLQGPGTEAF

size: -
V: TRBV6-5
J: TRBJ1-3
CDR3: ASSSSDRGLV

size: -
V: TRBV5-1
J: TRBJ2-7
CDR3: ASSPGQGLASEQY

size: -
V: TRBV24-1
J: TRBJ1-5
CDR3: ATSDGQGFQPQH

size: -
V: TRBV11-2
J: TRBJ2-5
CDR3: ASNQDGKETQY

size: -
V: TRBV29-1
J: TRBJ1-2
CDR3: SALDTFELTGYT

size: -
V: TRBV24-1
J: TRBJ2-1
CDR3: ATSDPGTSGGSSYNEQF

size: -
V: TRBV7-6
J: TRBJ2-3
CDR3: ASSGTWTDTQY

size: once
V: TRBV3-1/TRBV3-2
J: TRBJ2-5
CDR3: ASSLNRGAETQY

size: once
V: TRBV9
J: TRBJ2-1
CDR3: ASSVVTGENEQF

size: once
V: TRBV18
J: TRBJ2-7
CDR3: ASSGPSADEQY

size: -
V: TRBV7-9
J: TRBJ1-3
CDR3: ASSPVMGEGPTGNTIY

size: -
V: TRBV11-1
J: TRBJ2-3
CDR3: ASSRGAGLDTQY

size: -
V: TRBV27
J: TRBJ1-2
CDR3: ASSSQGGIYGYT

size: -
V: TRBV11-2
J: TRBJ2-5
CDR3: ASSTNRGQGETQY

size: -
V: TRBV14
J: TRBJ2-5
CDR3: ASSQLSEETQY

size: -
V: TRBV7-9
J: TRBJ2-7
CDR3: ASSSTGTGGWDEQY

size: -
V: TRBV14
J: TRBJ1-2
CDR3: ASSQLAGTAGYT

size: -
V: TRBV19
J: TRBJ2-2
CDR3: ASRSRAGENTGELF

size: -
V: TRBV5-1
J: TRBJ1-6
CDR3: ASSFDRENSPLH

size: -
V: TRBV7-2
J: TRBJ2-3
CDR3: ASSLSPRDTQY

size: -
V: TRBV5-1
J: TRBJ1-6
CDR3: ASSLPLENNSPLH

size: -
V: TRBV7-6
J: TRBJ2-1
CDR3: ASSPGQDPSIYNEQF

size: -
V: TRBV6-5
J: TRBJ2-7
CDR3: ASIGRQGSYEQY

size: -
V: TRBV30
J: TRBJ1-2
CDR3: AWRVALSYT

size: -
V: TRBV5-4
J: TRBJ1-2
CDR3: ASSSGGGIQGRGYT

size: -
V: TRBV6-6
J: TRBJ2-7
CDR3: ASSPGLAGVMTYEQY

size: -
V: TRBV10-3
J: TRBJ2-4
CDR3: AISQTGSGDIQY

size: few
V: TRBV5-4
J: TRBJ1-5
CDR3: ASSLGGGQGNQPQH

size: -
V: TRBV18
J: TRBJ1-6
CDR3: ASSPDRYNSPLH

size: -
V: TRBV5-1
J: TRBJ2-1
CDR3: ASSAGLAGGANEQF

size: -
V: TRBV6-5
J: TRBJ1-5
CDR3: ASGARGNQPQH

size: few
V: TRBV7-3
J: TRBJ2-2
CDR3: ATAGGNTGELF

size: -
V: TRBV9
J: TRBJ1-1
CDR3: ASSRDSMNTEAF

size: -
V: TRBV2
J: TRBJ1-1
CDR3: ASRGRQGALETEAF

size: -
V: TRBV20-1
J: TRBJ1-2
CDR3: SYLRSGGYT

size: -
V: TRBV7-9
J: TRBJ2-3
CDR3: ASSLGLAGGTDTQY

size: -
V: TRBV7-9
J: TRBJ2-5
CDR3: ASSLVGTPGQVQETQY

size: -
V: TRBV14
J: TRBJ2-3
CDR3: ASSQQQASTDTQY

size: -
V: TRBV28
J: TRBJ1-2
CDR3: ASSSTSFPGQRGYT

size: -
V: TRBV10-1
J: TRBJ2-1
CDR3: ASSGSVEQF

size: -
V: TRBV30
J: TRBJ2-3
CDR3: AWTSGGLLLDTQY

size: -
V: TRBV6-1
J: TRBJ1-1
CDR3: ASSDRDRGRAVVAF

size: -
V: TRBV11-2
J: TRBJ2-5
CDR3: ASSRRGSGGETQY

size: -
V: TRBV5-1
J: TRBJ1-1
CDR3: ASSLGQGPRSEAF

size: -
V: TRBV5-1
J: TRBJ2-7
CDR3: ASSWETGVDYEQY

size: -
V: TRBV6-6
J: TRBJ1-2
CDR3: ASRLGGGYT